This T cell receptor beta chain was captured in a study of cytomegalovirus exposure and HLA in healthy donors. Study findings and constraints: The authors judged a highly shared variant cluster likely a sequencing artifact. An ancestry cluster, one associated with Asian ancestry, reportedly showed fewer N-insertions than the approximately 670-donor mean in a later analysis.

Points on this clone: Its target is not known.

Both 60 Vbeta primers and 13 Jbeta primers went into the PCR. Clones were sequenced by immunoSEQ multiplex PCR, and TCRdb holds only the in-frame ones, with some missing. Among 100,000 to 150,000 clones listed, 83% were seen once. Trimming took 5 bases from V and 0 from J, leaving 11 bases between them. Germline lookup yields CDR1 LNHDA and CDR2 SQIVND (reference sequence). This CDR3 spans 14 amino acids. It was healthy bone marrow donors who served as donors. The chain uses TRBV19 and TRBJ2-7; D is ambiguous. The specimen sequenced was PBMCs. The TCR sequence derives from a girl aged 2 to 9 in good health and CMV-seronegative. The CDR3 here is CASSPSSSSYEQYF. In nucleotides, the CDR3 is TGTGCCAGTAGTCCTTCCTCGAGCTCCTACGAGCAGTACTTC.